This entry concerns a single T cell receptor beta chain. Antigen: not known. This record belongs to a study of OX40 agonist ivuxolimab in advanced cancers. At the level of the study: The patients received agonistic anti-OX40 (CD134) antibody ivuxolimab. Patients treated during dose escalation were battling hepatocellular carcinoma, melanoma, renal cell or head and neck cancer. Aged roughly 23 to 85 with a mean of approximately 60 years, they were under 85% male.

Study-wide results and limits: In the 0.1 to 3.0 mg/kg range, CD4+ and CD8+ blood T cells had expanded clonally by week 6.

The CDR3 contains 15 residues. The V and J ends lost 2 bases and 0 bases respectively, with 11 bases between them. Looked up from germline, CDR1 is SGHDT and CDR2 is YYEEEE. Sequenced by immunoSEQ multiplex PCR; TCRdb stores in-frame clones only, minus some. The sample has around 37,000 clones, 70% to 85% seen once; the top ten hold 21%. The chain joins TRBV5-6 to TRBJ1-2, with a possible D match to TRBD1 (6 bases). The sample here was CD4+ or CD8+ T cells sorted from blood, taken in a trial of the OX40 agonist ivuxolimab. This TCR was sampled from an adult with an advanced solid tumor such as melanoma, head and neck, liver or kidney cancer. The CDR3 nucleotides are TGTGCCAGCAGCTTACAGGGACGGCCTAACTATGGCTACACCTTC. It yields the protein CASSLQGRPNYGYTF.